This TCR delta chain was captured in a study of gamma-delta T cells after stem cell transplantation. TCRdb called clones from the RT-PCR reads again using CATT. The sample has more than 10,000 delta-chain clones; around 1.2% are singletons. This clone occurred a few times. Being one base from a much bigger clone, this may be a read error. Distinct nucleotide sequences in the sample also encode this CDR3. Germline-derived CDR1 and CDR2 are GEAIGNYY and EKD. The CDR3 is 15 residues long. With V trimmed by 0 bases and J by 2 bases, 5 bases remained unmatched. V and J are TRDV2 and TRDJ1; 7 nucleotides line up with TRDD3. The receptor's source is a human donor. It is not recorded whose cells these are; they may come from a transplant donor. The sample taken for sequencing was gamma-delta T cells. CDR3 nucleotide sequence: TGTGCCTGTGACACCCTGGGGGGTATTACCGATAAACTCATCTTT. Translation: CACDTLGGITDKLIF.